The 16 T cell receptor beta chains listed next were all sequenced from one sample in a study of OX40 agonist ivuxolimab in advanced cancers. TCRdb's copy holds only in-frame clones and misses some; the assay was immunoSEQ multiplex PCR. The sample shows 85,000 to 90,000 clones, about 90% of them seen only once. Sequencing was performed on CD4+ or CD8+ T cells sorted from blood, taken in a trial of the OX40 agonist ivuxolimab. The receptor source for this set is an adult with an advanced solid tumor such as melanoma, head and neck, liver or kidney cancer.

CDR3 sequence: CASSSRISYEQYF. The CDR3 bases are TGTGCCAGCAGCTCTCGAATCTCCTACGAGCAGTACTTC. The rearrangement joins TRBV7-2 to TRBJ2-7; D not resolved. V shed 4 bases and J shed 0 bases, with 7 bases lying between them. Per germline, CDR1 SGHTA and CDR2 FQGNSA. The CDR3 totals 13 residues.

The gene calls are TRBV6-5 and TRBJ1-2; tentatively, D is TRBD1 (5 bases). With 6 bases removed from V and 6 bases from J, the gap between germline ends came to 11 bases. Germline CDR1 MNHEY, CDR2 SVGAGI. This CDR3 contains 12 residues. The CDR3 here is CASSQSGNGYTF. DNA of the CDR3: TGTGCCAGCAGCCAATCAGGGAATGGCTACACCTTC.

The chain uses TRBV7-2 and TRBJ2-3; D call uncertain. V lost 5 bases to trimming and J lost 1 base, with 16 bases between them. Germline CDR1 reads SGHTA; CDR2 reads FQGNSA. The CDR3 has 16 residues. The CDR3 is CASSPMAPRGTDTQYF. CDR3 in DNA: TGTGCCAGCAGCCCGATGGCCCCCCGGGGCACAGATACGCAGTATTTT.

This clone occurred once. The chain combines TRBV6-5 with TRBJ1-2, with TRBD1 matching 9 bases. The germline CDR1 and CDR2 sequences are MNHEY and SVGAGI. The CDR3 is made up of 14 amino acids. J gave up 7 bases and V 5 bases, and 8 bases lay outside the gene matches. For the CDR3, the DNA is TGTGCCAGCAGTGGACCGGGACAGGGAGGTGGCTACACCTTC. Translating it yields CASSGPGQGGGYTF.

In nucleotides, the CDR3 is TGTGCCAGCAGCGTAGCCCCCGGTTTGCAGGGAAGTGAGCAGTTCTTC. Its protein is CASSVAPGLQGSEQFF. The J gene is TRBJ2-1, the V gene TRBV9; tentatively, D is TRBD1 (5 bases). The germline CDR1 and CDR2 sequences are SGDLS and YYNGEE. This CDR3 has 16 amino acids. V lost 0 bases to trimming and J lost 9 bases, with 19 bases between them.

The CDR3 here is CASSLLGETQYF. CDR3 nucleotide sequence: TGCGCCAGCAGCCTTCTAGGCGAGACCCAGTACTTC. This sequence joins TRBV5-1 and TRBJ2-5; D not certain. Trimming cost V 4 bases and J 5 bases, with 9 bases left between them. CDR3 length equals 12 residues. Germline V lookup: CDR1 SGHRS, CDR2 YFSETQ.

Comment on this clone: At the DNA level, this CDR3 is encoded by other sequences in the same sample as well. V usage is TRBV4-1 and J usage is TRBJ2-1, with 12 bases lining up with TRBD2. Germline CDR1 is MGHRA and CDR2 is YSYEKL. This CDR3 contains 16 residues. Losses at the gene ends were 1 base for V and 2 bases for J; bases not matched to a gene: 0. CDR3 nucleotide sequence: TGCGCCAGCAGCCAAGGGACTAGCGGGACCTACAATGAGCAGTTCTTC. This translates into CASSQGTSGTYNEQFF.

V and J are TRBV5-1 and TRBJ1-5, with D possibly being TRBD1 (6 bases). CDR1 SGHRS and CDR2 YFSETQ come from the germline V gene. The CDR3 loop spans 14 amino acids. The germline V and J ends were trimmed by 3 bases and 4 bases, with 11 bases remaining between them. The CDR3 sequence: CASSSRGGNQPQHF. CDR3 in DNA: TGCGCCAGCAGCTCAAGGGGGGGAAATCAGCCCCAGCATTTT.

This chain links TRBV5-1 with TRBJ1-2, with 9 bases identical to TRBD1. The CDR3 length is 12 residues. CDR1 and CDR2 from the germline V gene are SGHRS and YFSETQ. The J segment lost 7 bases and the V segment lost 4 bases, leaving 2 bases of the junction unmatched. The CDR3 nucleotides read TGCGCCAGCAGCCGGACAGGGGCTGGCTACACCTTC. This gives the protein CASSRTGAGYTF.

This chain connects TRBV5-1 to TRBJ2-1, with TRBD2 matching 12 bases. The CDR3 is 16 amino acids. Germline CDR1 is SGHRS and CDR2 is YFSETQ. V shed 4 bases, J shed 3 bases, and the junction held 5 bases outside the gene matches. CDR3 sequence: CASSKTSGSSYNEQFF. As DNA, the CDR3 is TGCGCCAGCAGCAAGACTAGCGGGAGTAGCTACAATGAGCAGTTCTTC. The entire variable domain, with the rest obtained from reference TRBV5-1 and TRBJ2-1, is as follows: KAGVTQTPRYLIKTRGQQVTLSCSPISGHRSVSWYQQTPGQGLQFLFEYFSETQRNKGNFPGRFSGRQFSNSRSEMNVSTLELGDSALYLCASSKTSGSSYNEQFFGPGTRLTVL.

The chain carries TRBV7-3 and TRBJ2-1; 9 bases agree with TRBD2. This CDR3 spans 16 amino acids. Germline V gives CDR1 SGHTA, CDR2 FQGTGA. V was pared by 0 bases and J by 2 bases, with 2 bases of the junction left unmatched. CDR3 DNA: TGTGCCAGCAGCTTAACTAGCGGGAGTCCCTACAATGAGCAGTTCTTC. This translates into CASSLTSGSPYNEQFF. The full variable domain, rest sourced from reference TRBV7-3 and TRBJ2-1, is GAGVSQTPSNKVTEKGKYVELRCDPISGHTALYWYRQSLGQGPEFLIYFQGTGAADDSGLPNDRFFAVRPEGSVSTLKIQRTERGDSAVYLCASSLTSGSPYNEQFFGPGTRLTVL.

The chain uses TRBV19 and TRBJ2-7, with D tentatively TRBD1 (7 bases). Per germline, CDR1 LNHDA and CDR2 SQIVND (reference sequence). The CDR3 is 15 amino acids. The ends were cut back, 4 bases at V and 7 bases at J, with 20 bases in the middle. This CDR3 reads CASSSLSGPGGEQYF. The CDR3 DNA reads as TGTGCCAGTAGTAGCTTGTCCGGACCAGGGGGGGAGCAGTACTTC.

The chain links TRBV7-6 to TRBJ1-6; the D gene is possibly TRBD1 (5 bases). The CDR3 length is 13 residues. The ends were cut back, 4 bases at V and 9 bases at J, with 10 bases in the middle. The V gene's germline CDR1 is SGHVS and CDR2 FNYEAQ. In DNA, the CDR3 is TGTGCCAGCAGCTCGGCAGGGAGTTCACCCCTCCACTTT. This gives the protein CASSSAGSSPLHF.

The chain combines TRBV5-1 with TRBJ2-7; possibly TRBD2 for D (5 bases). Trimming left V 4 bases short and J 2 bases short, with 16 bases between. There are 15 residues in the CDR3. Germline values: CDR1 SGHRS, CDR2 YFSETQ. The CDR3 here is CASSLDGISPYEQYF. The CDR3 region has the DNA TGCGCCAGCAGCCTGGACGGGATCAGCCCCTACGAGCAGTACTTC.

The chain employs TRBV5-4 and TRBJ2-2; 7 bases are shared with TRBD1. Germline CDR1 and CDR2: SGHNT and YYREEE (reference sequence). Trimming at V came to 3 bases and at J to 0 bases, leaving 8 bases not matched to a gene. CDR3 length: 17 residues. The chain's CDR3 is CASSSEPGQTNTGELFF. CDR3 coding DNA: TGTGCCAGCAGCTCGGAACCGGGACAGACGAACACCGGGGAGCTGTTTTTT.

The chain recombines TRBV9 with TRBJ2-5; possibly TRBD2 for D (6 bases). This CDR3 comprises 15 residues. V dropped 4 bases and J dropped 5 bases, with 18 bases sitting between them. The germline CDR1 and CDR2 sequences are SGDLS and YYNGEE. The CDR3: CASSSYGSGGETQYF. The CDR3 coding sequence is TGTGCCAGCAGCTCGTACGGGAGTGGAGGGGAGACCCAGTACTTC.